This T cell receptor beta chain was identified during a study of beta chain features in type 1 diabetes. This CDR3 has 14 residues. Trimming took off 4 bases at V and 8 bases at J, with 18 bases between the two ends. Germline CDR1 is SGHNT and CDR2 is YYREEE (reference sequence). Since all of the isolated RNA was reverse transcribed, expressed TCRB transcripts were what got sequenced. The repertoire was sequenced with immunoSEQ multiplex PCR; TCRdb's copy has only in-frame clones and lacks some. The sample contains 200,000 to 250,000 clones, around 9.6% of which appear only once. The receptor was derived from a woman aged 18-35 years in good health. Sequenced: naive CD4+ T cells from blood. The chain recombines TRBV5-4 with TRBJ1-2; D gene ambiguous. Here the CDR3 DNA reads TGTGCCAGCAGCCTTTGGATCTCCGGAGGGGGCTACACCTTC. Encoded protein: CASSLWISGGGYTF.